The present TCR beta chain was sequenced within a study of blood T cell repertoires in COVID-19. The wider study: There were acute and convalescent COVID-19 samples, and they came from the United States, Italy and Spain. From T cells, B-cell-depleted T cells, or PBMCs came the material, which was cDNA or gDNA.

V was clipped by 0 bases and J by 8 bases, with 16 bases between them. The CDR3 runs 14 residues. Germline V gene lookup returns CDR1 GTSNPN and CDR2 SVGIG (reference sequence). As processed by the authors: Reference gene primers were amplified, and this amplification served to estimate nucleated cell counts. Only in-frame clones appear in the TCRdb table, and some are missing; sequencing was by immunoSEQ multiplex PCR. V and J calls and clone size are as listed in that table; D and trimming were resolved from the DNA. The table lists some 240,000 clones, around 86% of them singletons. The source is a man aged 55 to 70 who had recovered from COVID-19. The source material was peripheral blood. The chain couples TRBV30 to TRBJ1-2; D uncertain. The CDR3 sequence: CAWSVTSLGRGYTF. CDR3 DNA: TGTGCCTGGAGTGTCACGTCTCTGGGGAGGGGCTACACCTTC. Full variable domain (rest looked up from reference TRBV30 and TRBJ1-2): SQTIHQWPATLVQPVGSPLSLECTVEGTSNPNLYWYRQAAGRGLQLLFYSVGIGQISSEVPQNLSASRPQDRQFILSSKKLLLSDSGFYLCAWSVTSLGRGYTFGSGTRLTVV.